Below are 17 T cell receptor beta chains sequenced from a single sample in a study of T-cell memory formation after mild COVID-19. TCRdb redid the calling of the 5' RACE reads with MiXCR, one entry per CDR3 protein. The sample carries 250,000 to 350,000 distinct CDR3 sequences, roughly 15% recorded once. Sample: PBMCs or a T cell subset sorted from them (not recorded which). These receptors all stem from a young man who had mild COVID-19 (a few samples of this study predate the infection). Cell type and time point are not known.

This clonotype was picked up a small number of times. The V call is TRBV2, the J call TRBJ2-3; 7 nucleotides line up with TRBD2. The CDR3 contains 13 residues. V gave up 4 bases and J gave up 10 bases; unmatched junction bases: 8. CDR1 is SNHLY and CDR2 is FYNNEI in the germline V gene. DNA for the CDR3: TGTGCCAGCAGTGTGGCGGGGGAAGGGGCGCAGTATTTT. This encodes CASSVAGEGAQYF. Complete variable domain (other parts from reference TRBV2 and TRBJ2-3): EPEVTQTPSHQVTQMGQEVILRCVPISNHLYFYWYRQILGQKVEFLVSFYNNEISEKSEIFDDQFSVERPDGSNFTLKIRSTKLEDSAMYFCASSVAGEGAQYFGPGTRLTVL.

The V gene is TRBV20-1, the J gene TRBJ2-7; D is perhaps TRBD1 (5 bases). CDR1 is DFQATT, CDR2 SNEGSKA, per germline (reference sequence). Trimming stripped 6 bases from V and 1 base from J, with 13 bases between. CDR3 length equals 13 residues. This CDR3 reads CSAAQAGSYEQYF. DNA for the CDR3: TGCAGTGCCGCCCAGGCAGGGTCCTACGAGCAGTACTTC.

This chain uses TRBV4-3 with TRBJ1-1; 8 bases map to TRBD1. CDR3 length: 17 residues. CDR1 is LGHNA and CDR2 is YSLEER in the germline V gene. Trimming took 0 bases from V and 1 from J; bases not matched to a gene: 7. CDR3 sequence: CASSQEYQGATNTEAFF. In nucleotides, the CDR3 is TGCGCCAGCAGCCAAGAATACCAGGGGGCAACGAACACTGAAGCTTTCTTT.

CDR3 sequence: CASSEAPGRYEQYV. In DNA form, the CDR3 reads TGTGCCAGCAGTGAAGCGCCGGGCAGGTACGAGCAGTACGTC. The chain uses TRBV2 and TRBJ2-7, with D uncertain. Looked up from germline, CDR1 is SNHLY and CDR2 is FYNNEI. Trimming pared 0 bases from V and 4 bases from J, leaving 10 bases between. The CDR3 extends over 14 amino acids.

This clonotype was observed a handful of times. The gene calls are TRBV28 and TRBJ2-7, with 7 bases identical to TRBD2. The germline V gene has CDR1 MDHEN and CDR2 SYDVKM. The CDR3 consists of 11 residues. Here the CDR3 reads CAAGSSYEQYV. The CDR3 bases are TGTGCAGCGGGGAGCTCCTACGAGCAGTACGTC.

The table lists this clonotype with many counts. The chain is built from TRBV5-1 and TRBJ2-5; D uncertain. Trimming stripped 3 bases from V and 3 bases from J, with 9 bases between. This CDR3 is built from 13 residues. Germline assignment: CDR1 SGHRS and CDR2 YFSETQ. CDR3 in DNA: TGCGCCAGCAGCTCTACGGTGGAAGAGACCCAGTACTTC. This codes for CASSSTVEETQYF.

V usage is TRBV7-2 and J usage is TRBJ2-5; 9 nucleotides agree with TRBD2. The CDR3 sequence is 14 residues long. After removal of 5 bases from V and 5 bases from J, the junction contained 6 bases not matched to a gene. The germline gives CDR1 SGHTA, CDR2 FQGNSA. DNA of the CDR3: TGTGCCAGCAGCACCGGACTAGCGTATGAGACCCAGTACTTC. It encodes CASSTGLAYETQYF.

Only a few counts were recorded for this clonotype. This sequence joins TRBV20-1 and TRBJ2-1; 11 bases line up with TRBD2. Unmatched junction bases numbered 7, after V lost 2 bases and J lost 4 bases. Germline V gene sequence: CDR1 DFQATT, CDR2 SNEGSKA (reference sequence). This CDR3 contains 16 residues. Written as DNA, the CDR3 is TGCAGTGCTAGACCGATTAGCGGGGGGGAGTACAATGAGCAGTTCTTC. Its translation is CSARPISGGEYNEQFF.

This chain uses TRBV5-1 with TRBJ2-2; D may be TRBD2 (5 bases). The CDR3 is 15 residues long. Germline V gene data show CDR1 as SGHRS and CDR2 as YFSETQ. Trimming removed 2 bases at V and 6 bases at J, with 14 bases between. Written as DNA, the CDR3 is TGCGCCAGCAGCTTTTTAATTTCGGAGGCCGGGGAGCTGTTTTTT. It translates to CASSFLISEAGELFF.

J is TRBJ1-4 and V is TRBV4-1; D is ambiguous. The ends were cut back, 1 base at V and 13 bases at J, with 7 bases in the middle. CDR1 is MGHRA, CDR2 YSYEKL, per germline. The CDR3 is made up of 11 amino acids. This CDR3 reads CASSQGALLFF. DNA of the CDR3: TGCGCCAGCAGCCAAGGGGCCTTACTGTTTTTT.

The chain joins TRBV4-2 to TRBJ2-3; a weak D match, TRBD2 (6 bases). Germline V gene data show CDR1 as LGHNA and CDR2 as YNFKEQ. V lost 1 base and J 0 bases, leaving 20 bases between the germline ends. This CDR3 comprises 19 residues. Here the CDR3 reads CASSQGPTWGGESTDTQYF. CDR3 in DNA: TGTGCCAGCAGCCAAGGCCCAACTTGGGGCGGGGAGAGCACAGATACGCAGTATTTT.

V and J are TRBV3-1 and TRBJ1-6; unclear D gene. This CDR3 is built from 15 residues. With 0 bases removed from V and 7 bases from J, the gap between germline ends came to 10 bases. Germline V CDR1 and CDR2: LGHDT, YNNKEL (reference sequence). The CDR3 DNA reads as TGTGCCAGCAGCCAAGAAGGGATCGGGAATTCACCCCTCCACTTT. Protein: CASSQEGIGNSPLHF.

This clonotype was found many times. The chain combines TRBV5-1 with TRBJ2-1; D gene uncertain. The CDR3 runs to 15 residues. V lost 0 bases to trimming and J lost 9 bases, with 16 bases between them. The germline CDR1 and CDR2 sequences are SGHRS and YFSETQ. Here the CDR3 DNA reads TGCGCCAGCAGCTTGGAAGCACCGGGTGGTAGTGAGCAGTTCTTC. Translated, it gives CASSLEAPGGSEQFF.

This clonotype was found a few times. The chain joins TRBV2 to TRBJ2-5; D not certain. CDR1 is SNHLY and CDR2 is FYNNEI in the germline V gene. The ends were cut back, 6 bases at V and 0 bases at J, with 8 bases in the middle. The CDR3 totals 13 residues. Here the CDR3 DNA reads TGTGCCAGCAGGAAGGTCTACCAAGAGACCCAGTACTTC. Its protein product is CASRKVYQETQYF.

This clonotype was observed a few times. This chain connects TRBV12-3 or TRBV12-4 to TRBJ1-2; possible D gene TRBD1, 5 bases. The CDR3 is 14 amino acids. The V end lost 6 bases, the J end lost 7 bases, and 18 bases lay between the germline ends. Written as DNA, the CDR3 is TGTGCCAGCAGCTTGTTAATTGGGGCTCGTGGCTACACCTTC. Amino acid sequence: CASSLLIGARGYTF.

This clonotype was counted ten times or more. The CDR3 reads CASSNRDRGPYEQYF. CDR3 nucleotides: TGTGCCAGCAGTAACCGGGACAGGGGGCCCTACGAGCAGTACTTC. V usage is TRBV6-5 and J usage is TRBJ2-7; 12 positions match TRBD1. The CDR3 length is 15 residues. CDR1 and CDR2 from the germline V gene are MNHEY and SVGAGI. V shed 5 bases and J 2 bases; nucleotides not matched to a gene: 4.

The chain employs TRBV29-1 and TRBJ2-2; D not resolved. The germline V gene encodes CDR1 SQVTM and CDR2 ANQGSEA. The CDR3 contains 14 residues. V was shortened by 5 bases and J by 3 bases, with 13 bases between the two germline ends. CDR3 protein: CSVNADSDTGELFF. CDR3 coding DNA: TGCAGCGTTAACGCGGATAGTGACACCGGGGAGCTGTTTTTT.